The text below deals with one TCR beta chain. Antigen unknown. The data were obtained in a study of shared clonotypes between healthy human individuals. Across the whole study: Used for every donor were three CD4 naive, three CD4 memory, two CD8 naive and one CD8 memory plate.

Using immunoSEQ multiplex PCR, the repertoire was profiled, and TCRdb retains in-frame clones only, with some absent. The sample has about 1 million clones, about 77% seen once. In germline, CDR1 is SGHRS, CDR2 YFSETQ. J lost 4 bases, V lost 4 bases, and 9 bases had no gene match. CDR3 size: 15 residues. Notes on the study in general: When naive CD4 clonotypes were compared across a few donors, approximately 4.9% were shared. Only blood was sampled, and tissue TCR repertoires likely differ from blood ones.

Sequenced sample: memory CD4+ T cells sorted from blood. Subset: CD45RA-negative fraction. J is TRBJ1-1 and V is TRBV5-1; 8 bases agree with TRBD1. This TCR derives from a man between 18 and 29 years old in good health. The CDR3 sequence is CASSLLQGAGTEAFF. In nucleotides, the CDR3 is TGCGCCAGCAGCCTCCTTCAGGGGGCCGGCACTGAAGCTTTCTTT.